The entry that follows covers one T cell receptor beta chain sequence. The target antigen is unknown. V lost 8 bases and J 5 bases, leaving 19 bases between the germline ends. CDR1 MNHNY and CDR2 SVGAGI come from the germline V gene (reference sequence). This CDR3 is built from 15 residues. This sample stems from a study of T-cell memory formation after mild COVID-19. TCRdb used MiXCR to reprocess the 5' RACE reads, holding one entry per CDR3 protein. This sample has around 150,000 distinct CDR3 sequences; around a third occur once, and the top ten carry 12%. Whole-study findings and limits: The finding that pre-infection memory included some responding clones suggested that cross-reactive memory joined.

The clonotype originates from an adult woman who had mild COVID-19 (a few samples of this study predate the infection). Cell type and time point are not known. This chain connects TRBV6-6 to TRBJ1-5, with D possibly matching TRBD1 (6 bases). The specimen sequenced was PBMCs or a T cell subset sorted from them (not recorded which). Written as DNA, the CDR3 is TGTGCCAGCGGACCAACAGGGAGCCAGGATCAGCCCCAGCATTTT. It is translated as CASGPTGSQDQPQHF.